These 26 T cell receptor beta chains originate from one sample sequenced in a study of coeliac disease. Sequencing was performed with immunoSEQ multiplex PCR; in TCRdb, only in-frame clones are kept and a portion is missing. The sample contains 7,500 to 9,500 clones, over 60% of which appear only once. The sample consisted of lamina propria lymphocytes from the gut. These TCRs come from a woman in her fifties or sixties with celiac disease.

This rearrangement joins TRBV7-3 to TRBJ2-3, with TRBD2 matching over 7 bases. CDR3 size: 13 residues. Unmatched junction bases numbered 1, after V lost 7 bases and J lost 0 bases. Per the germline V gene, CDR1 is SGHTA and CDR2 is FQGTGA. The CDR3 loop reads CASKAGSTDTQYF. The CDR3 DNA reads as TGTGCCAGCAAAGCGGGGAGCACAGATACGCAGTATTTT.

This chain uses TRBV6-5 with TRBJ1-5; 7 bases agree with TRBD1. The CDR3 totals 13 residues. Germline loops: CDR1 MNHEY, CDR2 SVGAGI. J lost 5 bases, V lost 5 bases, and 3 bases had no gene match. In nucleotides, the CDR3 is TGTGCCAGCAGTACAGGGGCTGATCAGCCCCAGCATTTT. It is translated as CASSTGADQPQHF.

This clone appeared a few times. V gene TRBV10-1 combines with J gene TRBJ2-3, with TRBD2 identical over 11 bases. Germline CDR1 WNHNN, CDR2 SYGVQD (reference sequence). V shed 10 bases and J 6 bases; nucleotides not matched to a gene: 12. The CDR3 covers 15 residues. The CDR3 is CAIPNSGGAVDTQYF. The DNA of the CDR3 is TGCGCCATCCCGAATAGCGGGGGGGCGGTGGATACGCAGTATTTT.

This clone was observed a handful of times. The rearrangement joins TRBV27 to TRBJ2-5, with 7 positions matching TRBD2. CDR3 length: 15 residues. The trim removed 2 bases at V and 4 bases at J, leaving 7 bases unmatched. CDR1 MNHEY and CDR2 SMNVEV come from the germline V gene (reference sequence). CDR3 nucleotide sequence: TGTGCCAGCAGTTTAAACCGCGGGAGTGGAGAGACCCAGTACTTC. It translates to CASSLNRGSGETQYF.

The chain combines TRBV29-1 with TRBJ1-5; D possibly corresponds to TRBD1 (6 bases). Trimming left V 5 bases short and J 6 bases short, with 20 bases between. This CDR3 is built from 15 residues. CDR1 and CDR2 (germline): SQVTM, ANQGSEA. The chain's CDR3 is CSVLQVGGRSQPQHF. The CDR3 DNA reads as TGCAGCGTTCTGCAGGTCGGGGGGCGAAGTCAGCCCCAGCATTTT. The complete variable domain, with remaining parts taken from reference TRBV29-1 and TRBJ1-5, reads SAVISQKPSRDICQRGTSLTIQCQVDSQVTMMFWYRQQPGQSLTLIATANQGSEATYESGFVIDKFPISRPNLTFSTLTVSNMSPEDSSIYLCSVLQVGGRSQPQHFGDGTRLSIL.

CDR3 loop: CASSLGAGVRNTEAFF. The CDR3 DNA reads TGTGCCAGCAGTTTAGGCGCGGGGGTACGGAACACTGAAGCTTTCTTT. The chain has TRBV27 and TRBJ1-1; the D gene is possibly TRBD1 (5 bases). Trimming removed 2 bases at V and 1 base at J, with 14 bases between. Germline CDR1 is MNHEY and CDR2 is SMNVEV (reference sequence). The CDR3 length is 16 residues.

J is TRBJ2-7 and V is TRBV19; D might be TRBD2 (6 bases). In germline, CDR1 is LNHDA, CDR2 SQIVND (reference sequence). The CDR3 has 15 amino acids. The germline V and J ends were trimmed by 3 bases and 0 bases, with 12 bases remaining between them. CDR3 in amino acids: CASSMGLQSSYEQYF. CDR3 in DNA: TGTGCCAGTAGTATGGGACTTCAGAGCTCCTACGAGCAGTACTTC.

The chain combines TRBV7-9 with TRBJ1-1, with 8 bases identical to TRBD1. Germline V CDR1 and CDR2: SEHNR, FQNEAQ (reference sequence). The CDR3 covers 12 residues. After removal of 4 bases from V and 6 bases from J, the junction contained 1 base not matched to a gene. As DNA, the CDR3 is TGTGCCAGCAGCTCAGGGGGCTCTGAAGCTTTCTTT. It specifies CASSSGGSEAFF.

The chain links TRBV7-8 to TRBJ1-1; tentatively, D is TRBD1 (5 bases). V was trimmed by 5 bases and J by 5 bases, leaving 15 bases between them. The germline CDR1 and CDR2 sequences are SGHVS and FQNEAQ. CDR3 length: 14 amino acids. The CDR3 DNA follows: TGTGCCAGCAGCGCGGGGGTTTCTAAAACTGAAGCTTTCTTT. Amino acids: CASSAGVSKTEAFF.

The chain combines TRBV18 with TRBJ2-7; perhaps TRBD1 as D (5 bases). Germline loops: CDR1 KGHSH, CDR2 LQKENI. V was cut by 5 bases and J by 6 bases, with 14 bases left in between. This CDR3 comprises 13 residues. The CDR3 protein is CASSMTQGGEQYF. The CDR3 DNA follows: TGTGCCAGCTCAATGACTCAGGGCGGCGAGCAGTACTTC.

This clone was counted a single time. V usage is TRBV4-3 and J usage is TRBJ1-1; 12 bases are shared with TRBD1. Germline V CDR1 and CDR2: LGHNA, YSLEER. V lost 4 bases, J lost 5 bases, and 5 bases stayed unmatched. This CDR3 is 15 amino acids long. The CDR3: CASSRWGQGATEAFF. Written as DNA, the CDR3 is TGCGCCAGCAGCCGGTGGGGACAGGGGGCGACTGAAGCTTTCTTT.

The chain recombines TRBV5-1 with TRBJ2-2; no definite D call. Germline lookup yields CDR1 SGHRS and CDR2 YFSETQ. Between the trimmed V and J ends, which lost 3 bases and 7 bases, there was a span of 16 bases. The CDR3 runs to 15 residues. The CDR3 is CASSSPEVVVGELFF. The CDR3 bases are TGCGCCAGCAGCTCCCCCGAAGTGGTAGTCGGGGAGCTGTTTTTT.

The chain uses TRBV6-5 and TRBJ2-7; 9 bases align to TRBD1. The V and J ends lost 4 bases and 2 bases, in that order; junction bases with no gene match: 9. The CDR3 loop spans 16 amino acids. Germline V lookup: CDR1 MNHEY, CDR2 SVGAGI. The CDR3 spells CASSSPLGQGTYEQYF. CDR3 coding DNA: TGTGCCAGCAGTTCTCCCCTGGGACAGGGAACCTACGAGCAGTACTTC.

A few counts support this clone. The rearrangement uses TRBV29-1 and TRBJ1-4; no definite D call. Trimming took off 5 bases at V and 3 bases at J, with 7 bases between the two ends. Germline CDR1 and CDR2: SQVTM and ANQGSEA. This CDR3 region has 12 residues. CDR3 DNA sequence: TGCAGCGTTCGAGAGGCTAATGAAAAACTGTTTTTT. Translation: CSVREANEKLFF.

The gene calls are TRBV9 and TRBJ2-1, with 7 bases fitting TRBD1. This CDR3 has 15 amino acids. Germline trimming cut 4 bases from V and 3 bases from J; bases unmatched to any gene: 7. CDR1 and CDR2 from the germline V gene are SGDLS and YYNGEE. The CDR3 DNA sequence: TGTGCCAGCAGCCCCCGGGACAGAAGCTACAATGAGCAGTTCTTC. Translation: CASSPRDRSYNEQFF.

The rearrangement uses TRBV18 and TRBJ1-2; D is uncertain. The V gene lost 2 bases and the J gene lost 4 bases, with 11 bases spanning the gap. The CDR3 contains 14 residues. Germline CDR1 is KGHSH and CDR2 is LQKENI. The CDR3 spells CASSPFEDSYGYTF. For the CDR3, the DNA is TGTGCCAGCTCACCATTTGAAGACTCCTATGGCTACACCTTC. The full variable domain, with the rest looked up from reference TRBV18 and TRBJ1-2, is NAGVMQNPRHLVRRRGQEARLRCSPMKGHSHVYWYRQLPEEGLKFMVYLQKENIIDESGMPKERFSAEFPKEGPSILRIQQVVRGDSAAYFCASSPFEDSYGYTFGSGTRLTVV.

CDR3 DNA sequence: TGTGCCAGCAGCGCGTTCCTGGGACAGGGTTCGGGCTACACCTTC. Translation: CASSAFLGQGSGYTF. This chain joins TRBV9 and TRBJ1-2; 9 bases agree with TRBD1. The V and J ends lost 3 bases and 8 bases, in that order; junction bases with no gene match: 11. Looked up from germline, CDR1 is SGDLS and CDR2 is YYNGEE. The CDR3 covers 15 residues.

The table lists this clone with a count of one. J is TRBJ2-2 and V is TRBV29-1; D remains unclear. Germline V gives CDR1 SQVTM, CDR2 ANQGSEA. Trimming pared 4 bases from V and 4 bases from J, leaving 10 bases between. The CDR3 length is 13 residues. The CDR3 reads CSVVGRGTGELFF. The DNA for the CDR3 is TGCAGCGTTGTCGGCCGCGGCACCGGGGAGCTGTTTTTT.

This clone was picked up one time. The same CDR3 also results from other DNA sequences found in this sample. The genes are TRBV18 and TRBJ2-2; D perhaps matches TRBD1 (7 bases). Trimming pared 3 bases from V and 6 bases from J, leaving 23 bases between. The CDR3 totals 18 residues. In germline, CDR1 is KGHSH, CDR2 LQKENI. Here the CDR3 DNA reads TGTGCCAGCTCACCTACGGGGGCCTACAGGGGAAAGGCCGGGGAGCTGTTTTTT. This encodes CASSPTGAYRGKAGELFF.

The chain uses TRBV9 and TRBJ1-3; D uncertain. CDR1 and CDR2 from the germline V gene are SGDLS and YYNGEE. This CDR3 is built from 16 residues. V was cut by 4 bases and J by 1 base, with 15 bases left in between. The CDR3 nucleotides read TGTGCCAGCAGCCCCCATCTTACGGGATCTGGAAACACCATATATTTT. Amino acid sequence: CASSPHLTGSGNTIYF.

V usage is TRBV6-5 and J usage is TRBJ2-7, with TRBD1 as a possible D gene (6 bases). Germline CDR1 MNHEY, CDR2 SVGAGI. This CDR3 contains 14 residues. The V end lost 0 bases, the J end lost 4 bases, and 10 bases lay between the germline ends. CDR3 bases: TGTGCCAGCAGTTACTCGGGGGCTCGGTACGAGCAGTACTTC. It is translated as CASSYSGARYEQYF.

In this sample, this clone turned up a few times. The genes are TRBV4-1 and TRBJ2-1, with TRBD2 matching 7 bases. V lost 1 base, J lost 3 bases, and 6 bases stayed unmatched. Germline V gene data show CDR1 as MGHRA and CDR2 as YSYEKL. The CDR3 loop spans 16 amino acids. CDR3: CASSQVPSGNYNEQFF. The CDR3, as DNA: TGCGCCAGCAGCCAAGTACCTAGCGGAAACTACAATGAGCAGTTCTTC.

The sample holds a few counts of this clone. The V gene is TRBV30, the J gene TRBJ1-6; D perhaps matches TRBD1 (6 bases). CDR1 GTSNPN and CDR2 SVGIG come from the germline V gene (reference sequence). Trimming shortened V by 4 bases and J by 7 bases, and 11 bases separated the two germline ends. The CDR3 contains 13 residues. The CDR3 region is CAWTQGRNSPLHF. DNA for the CDR3: TGTGCCTGGACTCAGGGGCGGAATTCACCCCTCCACTTT.

The chain joins TRBV5-6 to TRBJ2-5; weak D call: TRBD1 (6 bases). CDR1 SGHDT and CDR2 YYEEEE come from the germline V gene. V was cut by 0 bases and J by 4 bases, with 13 bases left in between. The CDR3 consists of 15 residues. The CDR3 DNA follows: TGTGCCAGCAGCTTGGTCAATTACAGGGCAGAGACCCAGTACTTC. Amino acid sequence: CASSLVNYRAETQYF. Full variable domain (missing parts from reference TRBV5-6 and TRBJ2-5): DAGVTQSPTHLIKTRGQQVTLRCSPKSGHDTVSWYQQALGQGPQFIFQYYEEEERQRGNFPDRFSGHQFPNYSSELNVNALLLGDSALYLCASSLVNYRAETQYFGPGTRLLVL.

Comments on this clone: Other DNA sequences of this sample code for an identical CDR3. This sequence joins TRBV5-1 and TRBJ2-1, with 8 bases fitting TRBD2. The length of the CDR3 is 16 residues. J lost 2 bases, V lost 4 bases, and 8 bases had no gene match. Germline V CDR1 and CDR2: SGHRS, YFSETQ. For the CDR3, the DNA is TGCGCCAGCAGCCCCGGGGGGGCAGCCACCTACAATGAGCAGTTCTTC. Its protein product is CASSPGGAATYNEQFF.

This clone was counted only a few times. This chain uses TRBV2 with TRBJ2-7; 9 nucleotides match TRBD1. The V segment lost 6 bases and the J segment 3 bases; nucleotides outside the gene matches: 6. The CDR3 has 14 amino acids. Germline lookup yields CDR1 SNHLY and CDR2 FYNNEI. The DNA of the CDR3 is TGTGCCAGCAGCCCCGGGACAGGGAGCTACGAGCAGTACTTC. Amino acid sequence: CASSPGTGSYEQYF.